This T cell receptor beta chain derives from a study of blood T cell repertoires in COVID-19. Across the study: The origin of the acute and convalescent COVID-19 samples was the United States, Italy and Spain.

Original processing notes: From reference gene primer amplification, estimates of nucleated cell counts were derived. Sequencing was performed with immunoSEQ multiplex PCR; in TCRdb, only in-frame clones are kept and a portion is missing. Clone size and the V and J calls come from that table; the DNA yielded D and trimming. The repertoire consists of 70,000 or so clones, with over 80% occurring once and the leading ten covering roughly 6%. The germline CDR1 and CDR2 sequences are MNHEY and SVGAGI. This CDR3 spans 13 amino acids. Between the trimmed V and J ends, which lost 4 bases and 1 base, there was a span of 7 bases.

Material: peripheral blood. V gene TRBV6-5 combines with J gene TRBJ1-1; D ambiguous. The receptor comes from a woman aged 45-59 years with acute or convalescent COVID-19. The CDR3 region has the DNA TGTGCCAGCAGTTTAGCCCCGAACACTGAAGCTTTCTTT. Residues: CASSLAPNTEAFF.